This TCR beta chain was profiled in a study of CXCR3-negative and CXCR3-positive naive CD8 T cells. Whole-study results and caveats: Memory cells differed in TRBV-TRBJ usage, but naive CXCR3-negative and CXCR3-positive cells had similar usage.

On this clonotype: Its target is not known.

The CDR3 spans 14 residues. Germline V gene data show CDR1 as MDHEN and CDR2 as SYDVKM. UMI labels and 5' RACE were used to prepare the TRB cDNA libraries. TCRdb re-called the 5' RACE reads; every CDR3 protein appears as one record, without DNA. In total, the table holds roughly 86,000 distinct CDR3 sequences. This TCR was recovered from a human donor in good health. Some clones in this sample may be carry-over from other donors' samples. The sample was naive CXCR3- CD8+ T cells from blood. Subset noted: CD45RO-CCR7+CD27+CD95- naive CD8+ T cells lacking CXCR3 (TNR3-). V is TRBV28 and J is TRBJ2-7. The CDR3 region is CASSARTEFYEQYF.